The clone carrying this T cell receptor beta chain was detected many times. What it binds is not known. This entry belongs to a study of molecular identifiers for immune sequencing clone quantification. TCRdb ran MiXCR on the PCR reads and lists one entry per CDR3 protein. Counted here are hundreds of thousands of distinct CDR3 sequences, less than 30% occurring once; the ten biggest clones make up 0.7% to 0.95%. The germline V gene encodes CDR1 MNHEY and CDR2 SMNVEV (reference sequence). This CDR3 has 15 residues. V was pared by 5 bases and J by 0 bases, with 13 bases between. Sorted naive CD8 T cells, roughly 19,000 to 1,000,000, were sequenced from 10%, 30% or 50% RNA. Broader study findings: Clones above 20 RNA copies contained over 97% of effector molecules but under 1% of naive ones.

This chain joins TRBV27 and TRBJ1-2, with unresolved D. The TCR sequence derives from a human donor in good health. Some libraries in this study had Jurkat cell RNA spiked in. The sequencing input was naive CD8+ T cells from blood, with Jurkat cell RNA spiked in. This sample's subset: FACS-sorted CD8+CD4-CCR7+CD45RA+ naive T cells. The CDR3 DNA follows: TGTGCCAGCAGTCCAACCGGATTTTCTAACTATGGCTACACCTTC. Its translation is CASSPTGFSNYGYTF.